What follows is one T cell receptor (beta chain) and its context. Its antigen is as yet unknown. This entry comes from a study of T cells expressing NK-cell markers. Turning to the study itself: Source material for TCR beta repertoires consisted of sorted CD3+CD56+NKG2C+, CD3+CD56+NKG2C- and CD3+CD56-NKG2C+ T cells.

Study-level results: In four donors, these clonotypes also led the CD3+CD56-NKG2C+ fraction. It was still unclear whether expanded NKG2C+ T cell clones were HCMV specific.

Per germline, CDR1 SQVTM and CDR2 ANQGSEA. The CDR3 is 12 residues long. The cDNA for TCR beta came from 5'RACE template switching with UMIs. TCRdb derives one entry per CDR3 protein from the 5' RACE reads, leaving out DNA. The sample features almost 450,000 distinct CDR3 sequences, with 7.3% in its top ten. The chain has TRBV29-1 and TRBJ2-5; TCRdb selects TRBD1, and the lack of DNA leaves this call unchecked. The sequenced sample consisted of blood T cells: a sorted CD56 or NKG2C T cell subset, CD4+ or CD8+ T cells, or bulk PBMC T cells (not recorded which). The sequence derives from a woman aged 18-70 years in good health. Here the CDR3 reads CSLRWGQETQYF.